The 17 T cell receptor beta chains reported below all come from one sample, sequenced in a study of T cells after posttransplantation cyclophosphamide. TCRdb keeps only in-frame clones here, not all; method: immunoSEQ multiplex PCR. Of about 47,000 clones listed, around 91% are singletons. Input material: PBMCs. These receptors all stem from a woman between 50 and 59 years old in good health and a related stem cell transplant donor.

In nucleotides, the CDR3 is TGTGCCAGCAGCATGCAGGGGGACTATGGCTACACCTTC. Protein: CASSMQGDYGYTF. The chain employs TRBV5-8 and TRBJ1-2; 7 bases are shared with TRBD1. V trimming: 4 bases; J trimming: 3 bases; junction bases outside the gene matches: 3. The germline gives CDR1 SGHTS, CDR2 YDEGEE. The CDR3 runs 13 residues.

Here the CDR3 DNA reads TGTGCCAGCAGCTTAGAAAGTAGCGGGAGGACCTACAATGAGCAGTTCTTC. The encoded protein is CASSLESSGRTYNEQFF. The chain recombines TRBV7-2 with TRBJ2-1; TRBD2 matches 10 bases. Germline lookup yields CDR1 SGHTA and CDR2 FQGNSA. The J segment lost 2 bases and the V segment lost 1 base, leaving 5 bases of the junction unmatched. This CDR3 spans 17 amino acids.

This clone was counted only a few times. This CDR3 is CASSQWTSGVYEQYF. CDR3 sequence (DNA): TGTGCCAGCAGTCAATGGACTAGCGGGGTGTACGAGCAGTACTTC. This chain uses TRBV5-4 with TRBJ2-7, with 12 nucleotides matching TRBD2. Per germline, CDR1 SGHNT and CDR2 YYREEE (reference sequence). This CDR3 contains 15 residues. Trimming removed 5 bases from V and 4 bases from J; junction bases left unmatched: 7.

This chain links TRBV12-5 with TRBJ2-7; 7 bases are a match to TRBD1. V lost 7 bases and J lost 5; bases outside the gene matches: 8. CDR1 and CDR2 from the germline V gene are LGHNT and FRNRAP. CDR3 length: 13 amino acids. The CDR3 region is CASENDRENEQYF. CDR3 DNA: TGTGCTAGTGAAAACGACAGGGAAAACGAGCAGTACTTC.

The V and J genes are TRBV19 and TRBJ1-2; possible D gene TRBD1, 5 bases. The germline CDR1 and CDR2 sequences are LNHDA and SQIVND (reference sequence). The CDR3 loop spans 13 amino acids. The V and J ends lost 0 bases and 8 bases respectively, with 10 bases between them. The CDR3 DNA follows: TGTGCCAGTAGTATAGACAGGGTGACCGGCTACACCTTC. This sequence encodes CASSIDRVTGYTF.

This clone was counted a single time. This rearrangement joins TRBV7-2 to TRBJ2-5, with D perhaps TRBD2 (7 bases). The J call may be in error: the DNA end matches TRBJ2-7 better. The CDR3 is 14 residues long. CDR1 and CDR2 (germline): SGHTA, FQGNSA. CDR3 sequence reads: CASSFGRGRGEQYF. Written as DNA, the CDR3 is TGTGCCAGCAGCTTTGGGAGGGGGAGAGGCGAGCAGTACTTC.

The CDR3 sequence is CASSVGYSSYEQYF. Written as DNA, the CDR3 is TGTGCCAGCAGCGTAGGATACAGCTCCTACGAGCAGTACTTC. The chain joins TRBV9 to TRBJ2-5; D is undetermined. The DNA end is a closer match to TRBJ2-7, so the J assignment may be wrong. There are 14 residues in the CDR3. In germline, CDR1 is SGDLS, CDR2 YYNGEE.

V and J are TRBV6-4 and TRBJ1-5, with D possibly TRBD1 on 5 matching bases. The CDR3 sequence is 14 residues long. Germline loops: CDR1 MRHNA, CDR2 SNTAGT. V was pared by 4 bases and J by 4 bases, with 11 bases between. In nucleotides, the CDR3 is TGTGCCAGCAGTGTACCAGGGTTTAATCAGCCCCAGCATTTT. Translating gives CASSVPGFNQPQHF.

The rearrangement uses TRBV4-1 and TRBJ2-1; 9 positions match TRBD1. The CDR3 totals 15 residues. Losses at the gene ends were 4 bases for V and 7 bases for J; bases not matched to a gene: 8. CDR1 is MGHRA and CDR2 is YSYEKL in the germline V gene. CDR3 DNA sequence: TGCGCCAGCAGCCCGGGACAGGGTGGGGCAAATGAGCAGTTCTTC. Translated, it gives CASSPGQGGANEQFF.

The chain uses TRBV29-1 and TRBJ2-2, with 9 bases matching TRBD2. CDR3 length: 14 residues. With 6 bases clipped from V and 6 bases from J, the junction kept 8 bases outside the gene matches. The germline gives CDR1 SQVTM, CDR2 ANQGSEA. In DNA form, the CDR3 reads TGCAGCGTCTCAAGCGGGAGGATTGCCGGGGAGCTGTTTTTT. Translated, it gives CSVSSGRIAGELFF.

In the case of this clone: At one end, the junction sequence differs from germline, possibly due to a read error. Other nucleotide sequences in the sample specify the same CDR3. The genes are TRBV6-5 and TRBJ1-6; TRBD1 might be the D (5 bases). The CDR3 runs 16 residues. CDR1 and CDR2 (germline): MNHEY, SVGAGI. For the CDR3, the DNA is TGTGCCAGCAGTTACGATGGGCAGGGCAATAATTCCCCCCTCCACTTT. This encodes CASSYDGQGNNSPLHF.

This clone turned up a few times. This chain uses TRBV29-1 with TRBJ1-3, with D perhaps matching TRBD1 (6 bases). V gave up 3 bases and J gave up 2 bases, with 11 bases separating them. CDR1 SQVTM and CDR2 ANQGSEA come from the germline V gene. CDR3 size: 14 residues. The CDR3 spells CSVDSGAAGNTIYF. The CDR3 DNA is TGCAGCGTTGACTCAGGGGCCGCTGGAAACACCATATATTTT.

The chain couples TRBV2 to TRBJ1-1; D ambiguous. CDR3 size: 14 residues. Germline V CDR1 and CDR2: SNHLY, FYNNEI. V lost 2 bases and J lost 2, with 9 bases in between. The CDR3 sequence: CASSESRLNTEAFF. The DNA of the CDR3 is TGTGCCAGCAGTGAATCCAGGCTCAACACTGAAGCTTTCTTT.

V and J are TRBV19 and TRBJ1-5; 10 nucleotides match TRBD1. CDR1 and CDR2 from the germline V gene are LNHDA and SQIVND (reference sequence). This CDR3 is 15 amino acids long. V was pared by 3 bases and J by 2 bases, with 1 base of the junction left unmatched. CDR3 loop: CASSIGTGGNQPQHF. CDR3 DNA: TGTGCCAGTAGTATTGGGACAGGGGGCAATCAGCCCCAGCATTTT.

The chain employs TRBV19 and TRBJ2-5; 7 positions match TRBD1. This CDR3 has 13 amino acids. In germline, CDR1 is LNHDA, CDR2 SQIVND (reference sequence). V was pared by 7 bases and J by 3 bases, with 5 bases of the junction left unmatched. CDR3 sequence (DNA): TGTGCCAGTAACAGGGGTCGGGAAGAGACCCAGTACTTC. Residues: CASNRGREETQYF.

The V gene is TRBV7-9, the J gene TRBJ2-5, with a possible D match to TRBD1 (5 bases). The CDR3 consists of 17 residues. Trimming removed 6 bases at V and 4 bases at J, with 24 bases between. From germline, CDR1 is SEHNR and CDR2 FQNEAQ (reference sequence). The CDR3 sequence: CASSLLVTGWDRETQYF. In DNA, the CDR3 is TGTGCCAGCAGTCTCCTAGTAACAGGTTGGGATCGAGAGACCCAGTACTTC.

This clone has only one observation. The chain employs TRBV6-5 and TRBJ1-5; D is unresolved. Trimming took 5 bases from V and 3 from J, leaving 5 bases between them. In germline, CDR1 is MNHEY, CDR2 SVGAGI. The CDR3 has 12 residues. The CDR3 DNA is TGTGCCAGCAGTGCGATCAATCAGCCCCAGCATTTT. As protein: CASSAINQPQHF.